These 2 T cell receptor beta chains were all obtained from the same sample, sequenced in a study of shared clonotypes between healthy human individuals. Terminally differentiated effector memory CD45RA+ cells were excluded by CCR7 positive selection of CD45RO-negative cells. Sequenced by immunoSEQ multiplex PCR; TCRdb stores in-frame clones only, minus some. The table lists about 680,000 clones, around 90% of them singletons. The sample comprised naive CD8+ T cells sorted from blood. These receptors were collected from a man younger than 45 in good health.

The chain links TRBV9 to TRBJ2-2; D uncertain. Germline CDR1 SGDLS, CDR2 YYNGEE. The CDR3 runs to 14 residues. The V end lost 5 bases, the J end lost 1 base, and 9 bases lay between the germline ends. Written as DNA, the CDR3 is TGTGCCAGCAGGGATGGGCAGAACACCGGGGAGCTGTTTTTT. This gives the protein CASRDGQNTGELFF.

The chain employs TRBV7-2 and TRBJ2-2; D gene ambiguous. The CDR3 spans 14 residues. V shed 5 bases and J shed 6 bases, with 13 bases lying between them. Germline V gives CDR1 SGHTA, CDR2 FQGNSA. CDR3 residues: CASSLSKTAGELFF. CDR3 nucleotides: TGTGCCAGCAGCCTATCAAAGACTGCCGGGGAGCTGTTTTTT.